The clone carrying this T cell receptor (beta chain) has a handful of counts. Other DNA sequences from this sample encode an identical CDR3 as well. This sample is drawn from a study of shared clonotypes between healthy human individuals. The assay was immunoSEQ multiplex PCR, and TCRdb's table has in-frame clones only and misses some. The sample lists some 490,000 clones, around 80% occurring once. Deletions cut 2 bases from V and 5 bases from J, with 7 bases between. The CDR3 spans 13 residues. From germline, CDR1 is ENHRY and CDR2 SYGVKD. Genomic DNA of unsorted samples came from roughly 90 million PBMCs.

The sample consisted of PBMCs. The chain recombines TRBV10-3 with TRBJ1-5, with D maybe TRBD1 (6 bases). This sequence was found in a middle-aged woman in good health. Some clones in this sample may be carry-over from other donors' samples. CDR3 protein: CAISERGHQPQHF. The CDR3 coding sequence is TGTGCCATCAGTGAGCGGGGGCATCAGCCCCAGCATTTT.